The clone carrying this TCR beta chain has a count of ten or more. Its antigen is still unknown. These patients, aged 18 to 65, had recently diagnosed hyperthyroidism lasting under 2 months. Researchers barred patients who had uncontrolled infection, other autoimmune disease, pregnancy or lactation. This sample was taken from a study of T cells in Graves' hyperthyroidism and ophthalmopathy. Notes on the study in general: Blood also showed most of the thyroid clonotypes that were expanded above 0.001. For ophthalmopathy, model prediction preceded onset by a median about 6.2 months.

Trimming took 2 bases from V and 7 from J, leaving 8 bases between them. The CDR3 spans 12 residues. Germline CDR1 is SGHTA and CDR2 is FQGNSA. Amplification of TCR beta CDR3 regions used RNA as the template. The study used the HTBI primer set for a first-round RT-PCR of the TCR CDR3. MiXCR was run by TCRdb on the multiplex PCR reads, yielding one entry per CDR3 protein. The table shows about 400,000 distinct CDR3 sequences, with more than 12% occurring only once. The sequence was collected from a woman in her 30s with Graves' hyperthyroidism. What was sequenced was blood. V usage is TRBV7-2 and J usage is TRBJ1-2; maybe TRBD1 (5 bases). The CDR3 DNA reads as TGTGCCAGCAGCTTAACCGACAGTGGCTACACCTTC. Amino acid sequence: CASSLTDSGYTF.